This is a list of T cell receptor beta chains from one sample in a study of T cell changes during pregnancy in multiple sclerosis. The repertoire was sequenced with immunoSEQ multiplex PCR; TCRdb's copy has only in-frame clones and lacks some. This sample has more than 75,000 clones, with approximately 95% found just once. This material consisted of peripheral blood, taken in the first trimester of pregnancy. The source is a female donor with multiple sclerosis, enrolled in a pregnancy study. The CDR3 runs from the conserved cysteine through the conserved F or W. The order of the fields is clone size, D gene, V gene, J gene, CDR3 DNA, CDR3 protein. D genes are given only for firm matches. Size is omitted from some rows. Given values are once, few, many or a class for expanded clones.

once	TRBD2	TRBV7-6	TRBJ2-3	TGTGCCAGCACAACTAGCGGCACGCAGTATTTT	CASTTSGTQYF
NA	TRBD1	TRBV28	TRBJ1-2	TGTGCCAGTATTCCGGGACAGGGGAAGAACTATGGCTACACCTTC	CASIPGQGKNYGYTF
NA	TRBD2	TRBV13	TRBJ2-4	TGTGCCAGCAGCTCCCGTTGGGAGGGCGGCATTCAGTACTTC	CASSSRWEGGIQYF
NA	NA	TRBV5-1	TRBJ1-1	TGCGCCAGCAGCCCTATCCACCCGAACACTGAAGCTTTCTTT	CASSPIHPNTEAFF
NA	NA	TRBV7-9	TRBJ2-5	TGTGCCAGCAGCTTAGGTCGAGGGCCCGAAGAGACCCAGTACTTC	CASSLGRGPEETQYF
NA	TRBD1	TRBV5-1	TRBJ1-6	TGCGCCAGCACCCCCGGACAGGGGGCACCTAATTCACCCCTCCACTTT	CASTPGQGAPNSPLHF
NA	NA	TRBV11-2	TRBJ2-2	TGTGCCAGCAGCTTTAATCCCACCGGGACACGGAACACCGGGGAGCTGTTTTTT	CASSFNPTGTRNTGELFF
NA	TRBD1	TRBV5-1	TRBJ2-7	TGCGCCAGCAGCTTGGCGACAGGGACATCCCGGGGCGAGCAGTACTTC	CASSLATGTSRGEQYF
few	NA	TRBV12-5	TRBJ2-7	TGTGCTAGTGGTCTCGAGGACGAGCAGTACTTC	CASGLEDEQYF
NA	NA	TRBV7-9	TRBJ2-3	TGTGCCAGCAGCTTACGGGAAACAGATACGCAGTATTTT	CASSLRETDTQYF
once	NA	TRBV19	TRBJ2-3	TGTGCCAGTAGTATAGGGTTGCCTCGGGATACGCAGTATTTT	CASSIGLPRDTQYF
NA	NA	TRBV15	TRBJ2-6	TGTGCCACCAGCAGAGCAGGTAGATCTGGGGCCAACGTCCTGACTTTC	CATSRAGRSGANVLTF
NA	TRBD2	TRBV6-5	TRBJ2-1	TGTGCCAGCAGTTCCGCGGGGGGCCGGAATGAGCAGTTCTTC	CASSSAGGRNEQFF
NA	NA	TRBV18	TRBJ1-5	TGTGCCAGCTCACCACGGACAGATAGCAATCAGCCCCAGCATTTT	CASSPRTDSNQPQHF
NA	TRBD2	TRBV5-4	TRBJ2-1	TGTGCCAGCAGCTCTTCCGGGACTAGAGGTAATGAGCAGTTCTTC	CASSSSGTRGNEQFF
few	NA	TRBV5-4	TRBJ1-1	TGTGCCAGCAGCCTCCGGGACACTGAAGCTTTCTTT	CASSLRDTEAFF
NA	NA	TRBV5-6	TRBJ1-1	TGTGCCAGCAGCTTGGTTACAGAATTTAACACTGAAGCTTTCTTT	CASSLVTEFNTEAFF
NA	NA	TRBV6-1	TRBJ1-4	TGTGCCAGCAGTGAATCAGGGTCCTCCTTGGGGGAAAAACTGTTTTTT	CASSESGSSLGEKLFF
NA	NA	TRBV4-2	TRBJ1-1	TGTGCCAGCAGCCAAGATTATTCGGGGTTTACTGAAGCTTTCTTT	CASSQDYSGFTEAFF
NA	NA	TRBV28	TRBJ1-1	TGTGCCAGCAGTCGCTATACGGGGGTGAACACTGAAGCTTTCTTT	CASSRYTGVNTEAFF
NA	NA	TRBV7-2	TRBJ2-5	TGTGCCAGCAGCTACGGTGGAGAGACCCAGTACTTC	CASSYGGETQYF
NA	TRBD1	TRBV4-1	TRBJ1-2	TGCGCCAGCAGCCAATCTAATCCAGGGGGCTATGGCTACACCTTC	CASSQSNPGGYGYTF
NA	NA	TRBV6-9	TRBJ1-2	TGTGCCAGCAGTTTGGACAGCCGCTACACCTTC	CASSLDSRYTF
NA	NA	TRBV29-1	TRBJ2-1	TGCAGCGTTGAGGGTCTAGCAGCCGACAATGAGCAGTTCTTC	CSVEGLAADNEQFF
NA	NA	TRBV2	TRBJ1-1	TGTGCCAGCAGTGGGGCAGAGACGAACACTGAAGCTTTCTTT	CASSGAETNTEAFF
NA	NA	TRBV7-9	TRBJ2-2	TGTGCCAGCAGCCATCGCGAACTAGCGAACACCGGGGAGCTGTTTTTT	CASSHRELANTGELFF
NA	NA	TRBV7-9	TRBJ2-1	TGTGCCAGCACCGAGGGATTTACCTACAATGAGCAGTTCTTC	CASTEGFTYNEQFF
NA	TRBD2	TRBV5-1	TRBJ2-3	TGCGCCAGCAGCTTGGACGGACTAGGGACTAGCACAGATACGCAGTATTTT	CASSLDGLGTSTDTQYF
NA	NA	TRBV7-9	TRBJ1-4	TGTGCCAGCAGCTTGGGGGGATCTAATGAAAAACTGTTTTTT	CASSLGGSNEKLFF
once	NA	TRBV13	TRBJ2-3	TGTGCCAGCAGCCTAGGGGGGAGGGCCACCACAGATACGCAGTATTTT	CASSLGGRATTDTQYF
NA	NA	TRBV27	TRBJ1-2	TGTGCCAGCAGTTCCCTGGGAGCGGACTATGGCTACACCTTC	CASSSLGADYGYTF
NA	TRBD1	TRBV7-9	TRBJ2-2	TGTGCCAGCAGCGCGCGACAGGGGATGAACACCGGGGAGCTGTTTTTT	CASSARQGMNTGELFF
NA	TRBD2	TRBV10-1	TRBJ2-4	TGCGCCAGCAGTGAGCGCGGGAGGATGGCCAAAAACATTCAGTACTTC	CASSERGRMAKNIQYF
NA	NA	TRBV2	TRBJ2-7	TGTGCCATTCCATCAGGGGGGAGGAACGAGCAGTACTTC	CAIPSGGRNEQYF
once	NA	TRBV15	TRBJ1-1	TGTGCCACCAGCAGTGAGACAGGGAACACTGAAGCTTTCTTT	CATSSETGNTEAFF
NA	NA	TRBV7-2	TRBJ2-3	TGTGCCAGCAGCACCCGCGTGGGCGGCACAGATACGCAGTATTTT	CASSTRVGGTDTQYF
NA	NA	TRBV7-8	TRBJ2-5	TGTGCCAGCACCCCTAATCAAGAGACCCAGTACTTC	CASTPNQETQYF
NA	NA	TRBV7-2	TRBJ1-2	TGTGCCAGCAGCCCTTATAACTATGCCTATGGCTACACCTTC	CASSPYNYAYGYTF
NA	TRBD1	TRBV6-1	TRBJ2-3	TGTGCCAGCACCAAGGACAGGGGGCGTACAGATACGCAGTATTTT	CASTKDRGRTDTQYF
once	NA	TRBV5-1	TRBJ1-1	TGCGCCAGCAGCTTGGATCCGGGGGTGAACACTGAAGCTTTCTTT	CASSLDPGVNTEAFF
NA	NA	TRBV7-6	TRBJ1-2	TGTGCCAGCAGCTTAGGGTCAGGGTTCGGCGGCTACACCTTC	CASSLGSGFGGYTF
once	NA	TRBV5-1	TRBJ2-5	TGCGCCAGCAGCCTTGGTGGGGGTTCCGGCGGGGGCAGACAAGAGACCCAGTACTTC	CASSLGGGSGGGRQETQYF
NA	TRBD1	TRBV13	TRBJ2-3	TGTGCCAGCAGCCCACCCCTTAGATGGGACAGGGATCCAGATACGCAGTATTTT	CASSPPLRWDRDPDTQYF
NA	NA	TRBV5-1	TRBJ1-1	TGCGCCAGCAGCCCACAAGTAAACACTGAAGCTTTCTTT	CASSPQVNTEAFF
NA	NA	TRBV6-1	TRBJ2-5	TGTGCCAGCAGTGAAGCAATTGGGGGGGCTCTTCGTGCAGAGACCCAGTACTTC	CASSEAIGGALRAETQYF
NA	NA	TRBV11-2	TRBJ2-3	TGTGCCAGCAGCTTAGATCTGGCTAGCGGCACAGATACGCAGTATTTT	CASSLDLASGTDTQYF
NA	TRBD1	TRBV27	TRBJ1-2	TGTGCCATGGCCGGGACAGGGGGCTTTGATGGCTACACCTTC	CAMAGTGGFDGYTF
NA	TRBD2	TRBV5-5	TRBJ2-5	TGTGCCAGCAGCCCGGGACTAGCGGTGGGGTACCAAGAGACCCAGTACTTC	CASSPGLAVGYQETQYF
NA	NA	TRBV7-2	TRBJ2-6	TGTGCCAGCAGCTCAGGTGCTGGGGCCAACGTCCTGACTTTC	CASSSGAGANVLTF
NA	TRBD2	TRBV7-9	TRBJ2-2	TGTGCCAGCAGGCAACTAGCGGGAGACGCCCTGACCGGGGAGCTGTTTTTT	CASRQLAGDALTGELFF
NA	NA	TRBV5-4	TRBJ2-7	TGTGCCAGCAGCTTGACGGGGGACGAGCAGTACTTC	CASSLTGDEQYF
NA	TRBD2	TRBV5-1	TRBJ2-3	TGCGCCAGCAGCCTGGGGGAGGGGCGGGGAGATACGCAGTATTTT	CASSLGEGRGDTQYF
NA	NA	TRBV7-2	TRBJ1-5	TGTGCCAGCAGCTTAGCCGCCAGTATGAATCAGCCCCAGCATTTT	CASSLAASMNQPQHF
NA	NA	TRBV27	TRBJ1-2	TGTGCCAGCAGTTTATTTGGGGGGGCGAACTATGGCTACACCTTC	CASSLFGGANYGYTF
NA	TRBD1	TRBV18	TRBJ1-2	TGTGCCAGCTCACTAGGGACAGGAACCTATGGCTACACCTTC	CASSLGTGTYGYTF
NA	NA	TRBV5-1	TRBJ2-7	TGCGCCAGCAGCTTTGGCCTTCTTTACGAGCAGTACTTC	CASSFGLLYEQYF
once	TRBD1	TRBV10-3	TRBJ2-7	TGTGCCATCGGACAGGGCTTAGGGGAGCAGTACTTC	CAIGQGLGEQYF